This TCR beta chain was observed in a study of shared clonotypes between healthy human individuals. Germline V gives CDR1 SGHKS, CDR2 YYEKEE (reference sequence). The CDR3 extends over 12 amino acids. V was cut by 0 bases and J by 6 bases, with 7 bases left in between. Some clones are missing from TCRdb's copy, which holds only in-frame ones; the method was immunoSEQ multiplex PCR. Of around 2.1 million clones listed, roughly 91% were seen once; the top ten hold around 1.7%. Naive CD8 cells were CD45RO-negative, positively selected for CCR7, excluding terminally differentiated effector memory CD45RA+ cells. In the case of this clone: Other DNA sequences from this sample encode an identical CDR3 as well.

This receptor was obtained from a man aged 18 to 35 in good health. Some clones in this sample may be carry-over from other donors' samples. The sample consisted of naive CD8+ T cells from PBMCs. This chain links TRBV5-5 with TRBJ2-7; D remains ambiguous. The DNA of the CDR3 is TGTGCCAGCAGCTTGGGGCCAGGCGAGCAGTACTTC. This encodes CASSLGPGEQYF.